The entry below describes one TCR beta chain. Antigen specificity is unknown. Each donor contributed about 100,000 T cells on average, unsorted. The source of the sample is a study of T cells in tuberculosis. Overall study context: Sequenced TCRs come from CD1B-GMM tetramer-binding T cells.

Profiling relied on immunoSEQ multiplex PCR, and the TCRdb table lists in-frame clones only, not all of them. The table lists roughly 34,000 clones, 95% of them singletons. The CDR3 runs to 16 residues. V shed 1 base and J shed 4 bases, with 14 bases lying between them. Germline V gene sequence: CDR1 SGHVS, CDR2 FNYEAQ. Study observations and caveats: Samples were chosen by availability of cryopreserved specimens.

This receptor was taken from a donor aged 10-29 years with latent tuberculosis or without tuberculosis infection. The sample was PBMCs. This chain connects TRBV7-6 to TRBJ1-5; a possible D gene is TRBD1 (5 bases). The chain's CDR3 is CASSLGTPGPNQPQHF. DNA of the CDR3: TGTGCCAGCAGCTTAGGGACACCGGGCCCGAATCAGCCCCAGCATTTT.